Listed below are T cell receptor beta chains from one sample, sequenced in a study of CD8+CD57+ T cells in acquired aplastic anemia. Using its own MiXCR run on the reads, TCRdb lists one record per CDR3 protein. This sample yields roughly 80,000 distinct CDR3 sequences, of which around 70% are seen a single time; approximately 81% belongs to the top ten. The sample comprised sorted CD4+, CD8+, or CD8+CD57+ T cells (not recorded which) from PBMCs. The receptors were gathered from a human donor with aplastic anemia. Each CDR3 is given with its conserved first and last residue. A D gene is named only where the DNA matches it firmly. Clone size is given for some rows only: seen once, a few or many times, or a class if the clone is expanded.

>13|.|few|TRBJ1-1|TRBV7-2
CASSSGRGTEAFF
TGTGCCAGCAGTTCCGGACGGGGCACTGAAGCTTTCTTT
>16|TRBD1|.|TRBJ2-2|TRBV7-3
CASSRLGTANTGELFF
TGTGCCAGCAGCCGCCTGGGGACAGCGAACACCGGGGAGCTGTTTTTT
>15|TRBD2|.|TRBJ2-6|TRBV7-2
CASSPRGSGANVLTF
TGTGCCAGCAGCCCGCGGGGGTCTGGGGCCAACGTCCTGACTTTC
>13|.|.|TRBJ1-2|TRBV5-1
CASSLIDRYGYTF
TGCGCCAGCAGCTTAATCGACCGCTATGGCTACACCTTC
>16|TRBD1|few|TRBJ2-7|TRBV10-3
CAISEPRGPDSYEQYF
TGTGCCATCAGTGAGCCAAGGGGGCCTGACTCCTACGAGCAGTACTTC
>12|.|once|TRBJ1-2|TRBV10-3
CAISPAAYGYTF
TGTGCCATCAGCCCGGCCGCCTATGGCTACACCTTC
>14|TRBD1|few|TRBJ1-1|TRBV19
CASSTGTGNTEAFF
TGTGCCAGTAGTACCGGGACAGGGAACACTGAAGCTTTCTTT
>14|.|once|TRBJ2-7|TRBV7-9
CASSHAENLYEQYF
TGTGCCAGCAGCCATGCTGAGAACCTCTACGAGCAGTACTTC
>12|.|.|TRBJ2-1|TRBV20-1
CSARGILNEQFF
TGCAGTGCTCGGGGGATTCTGAATGAGCAGTTCTTC
>13|.|many|TRBJ2-3|TRBV9
CASSTLAIDTQYF
TGTGCCAGCAGCACTCTAGCGATAGATACGCAGTATTTT
>15|TRBD1|.|TRBJ2-7|TRBV20-1
CSARDWGQGTYEQYF
TGCAGTGCTAGGGACTGGGGACAGGGGACCTACGAGCAGTACTTC
>11|.|few|TRBJ2-1|TRBV7-3
CASGTVFEQFF
TGTGCCAGCGGGACCGTATTTGAGCAGTTCTTC
>12|.|.|TRBJ1-2|TRBV12-3/TRBV12-4
CASSLDSYGYTF
TGTGCCAGCAGTTTGGACAGCTATGGCTACACCTTC
>19|.|.|TRBJ2-3|TRBV15
CATSRESIASWYSTDTQYF
TGTGCCACCAGCAGAGAATCAATCGCTAGCTGGTATAGCACAGATACGCAGTATTTT
>12|.|few|TRBJ2-2|TRBV19
CASNLNTGELFF
TGTGCCAGTAATTTGAACACCGGGGAGCTGTTTTTT
>13|.|.|TRBJ2-7|TRBV9
CASSLDDSYEQYF
TGTGCCAGCAGCCTTGACGATTCCTACGAGCAGTACTTC
>16|.|.|TRBJ2-7|TRBV20-1
CSADAPLATDSYEQYF
TGCAGTGCTGACGCTCCGTTGGCTACAGACTCCTACGAGCAGTACTTC
>12|.|few|TRBJ2-7|TRBV10-3
CAISERGYEQYF
TGTGCCATCAGTGAACGTGGGTACGAGCAGTACTTC
>12|.|.|TRBJ2-5|TRBV6-5
CASSYGQETQYF
TGTGCCAGCAGTTACGGCCAAGAGACCCAGTACTTC
>13|.|.|TRBJ2-7|TRBV7-9
CASSQVPVYEQYF
TGCGCCAGCAGCCAAGTTCCGGTCTACGAGCAGTACTTC
>12|TRBD2|.|TRBJ2-7|TRBV7-9
CARTSEPYEQYF
TGTGCCAGGACTAGCGAACCCTACGAGCAGTACTTC
>14|TRBD2|once|TRBJ2-7|TRBV29-1
CSAAGASGRYEQYF
TGCAGCGCCGCGGGGGCTAGCGGGAGGTACGAGCAGTACTTC
>15|TRBD1|.|TRBJ2-1|TRBV19
CASSTIGQAYNEQFF
TGTGCCAGTAGTACCATAGGACAGGCATACAATGAGCAGTTCTTC
>12|.|.|TRBJ2-1|TRBV7-9
CASSYAVNEQFF
TGTGCCAGCAGCTACGCAGTTAATGAGCAGTTCTTC
>14|TRBD1|.|TRBJ1-2|TRBV7-8
CASSTGQGIYGYTF
TGTGCCAGCAGCACGGGACAGGGGATCTATGGCTACACCTTC
>16|TRBD1|.|TRBJ2-3|TRBV10-1
CASSEDPRGRIDTQYF
TGCGCCAGCAGTGAGGATCCCAGGGGGCGTATAGATACGCAGTATTTT
>15|TRBD1|.|TRBJ2-2|TRBV7-9
CASSLGTGGPGELFF
TGTGCCAGCAGCCTCGGGACAGGGGGTCCCGGGGAGCTGTTTTTT
>13|.|many|TRBJ1-2|TRBV7-2
CASTEPPDYGYTF
TGTGCCAGCACCGAACCACCCGACTATGGCTACACCTTC
>15|.|.|TRBJ2-3|TRBV6-5
CASSYSFADTDTQYF
TGTGCCAGCAGTTACTCATTCGCGGACACAGATACGCAGTATTTT
>18|TRBD1|.|TRBJ1-6|TRBV4-3
CASSQAHSQGAKNSPLHF
TGCGCCAGCAGCCAAGCCCATTCACAGGGGGCCAAGAATTCACCCCTCCACTTT
>13|.|.|TRBJ2-7|TRBV7-2
CASSLRSPYEQYF
TGTGCCAGCAGCTTACGGAGTCCCTACGAGCAGTACTTC
>13|.|.|TRBJ1-1|TRBV4-3
CASSRAVNTEAFF
TGCGCCAGCAGTCGGGCTGTGAACACTGAAGCTTTCTTT
>13|.|.|TRBJ1-1|TRBV10-3
CAIMGHLNTEAFF
TGTGCCATCATGGGACACCTGAACACTGAAGCTTTCTTT
>15|.|.|TRBJ1-2|TRBV19
CASSMTATAAYGYTF
TGTGCCAGTAGTATGACGGCGACAGCAGCCTATGGCTACACCTTC